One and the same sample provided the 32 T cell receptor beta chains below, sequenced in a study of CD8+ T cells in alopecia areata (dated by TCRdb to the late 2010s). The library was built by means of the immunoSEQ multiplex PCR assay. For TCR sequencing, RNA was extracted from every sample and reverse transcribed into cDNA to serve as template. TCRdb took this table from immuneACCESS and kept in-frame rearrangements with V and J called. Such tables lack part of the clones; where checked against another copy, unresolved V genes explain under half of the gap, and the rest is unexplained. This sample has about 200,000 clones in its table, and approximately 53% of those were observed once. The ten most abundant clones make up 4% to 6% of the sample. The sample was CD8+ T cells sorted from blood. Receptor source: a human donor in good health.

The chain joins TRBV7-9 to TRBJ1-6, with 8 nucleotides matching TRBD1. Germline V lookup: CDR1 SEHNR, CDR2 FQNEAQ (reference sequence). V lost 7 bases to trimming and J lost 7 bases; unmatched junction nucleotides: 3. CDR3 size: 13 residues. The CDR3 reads CASTWDRNSPLHF. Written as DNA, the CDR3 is TGTGCCAGCACCTGGGACAGGAATTCACCCCTCCACTTT.

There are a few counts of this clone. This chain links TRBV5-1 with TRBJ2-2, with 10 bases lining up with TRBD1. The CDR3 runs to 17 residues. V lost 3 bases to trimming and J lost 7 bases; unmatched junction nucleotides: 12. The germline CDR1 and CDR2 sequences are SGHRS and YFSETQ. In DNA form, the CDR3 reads TGCGCCAGCAGCTGGCACCGGGACAGGGGTGTCTACGGGGAGCTGTTTTTT. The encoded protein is CASSWHRDRGVYGELFF.

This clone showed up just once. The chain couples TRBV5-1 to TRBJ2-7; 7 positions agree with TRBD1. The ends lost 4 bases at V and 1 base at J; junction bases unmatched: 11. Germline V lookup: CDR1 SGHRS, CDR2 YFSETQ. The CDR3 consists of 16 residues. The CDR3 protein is CASSNSDRADSYEQYF. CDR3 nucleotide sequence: TGCGCCAGCAGCAACAGCGACAGGGCCGATTCCTACGAGCAGTACTTC.

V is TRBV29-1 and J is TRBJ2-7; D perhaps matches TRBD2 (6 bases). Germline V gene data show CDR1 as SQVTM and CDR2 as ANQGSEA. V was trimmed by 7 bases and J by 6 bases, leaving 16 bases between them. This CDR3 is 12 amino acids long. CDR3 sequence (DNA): TGCAGCGCCCTATGGGGGGAGAGCGAGCAGTACTTC. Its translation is CSALWGESEQYF.

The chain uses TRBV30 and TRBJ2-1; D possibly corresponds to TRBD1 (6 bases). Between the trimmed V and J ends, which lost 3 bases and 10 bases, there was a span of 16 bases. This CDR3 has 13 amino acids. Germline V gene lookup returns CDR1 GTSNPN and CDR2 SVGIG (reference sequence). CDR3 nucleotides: TGTGCCTGGAGAGCGTCCGGAAGGGGGGAGCAGTTCTTC. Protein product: CAWRASGRGEQFF. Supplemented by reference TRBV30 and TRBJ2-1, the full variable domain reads SQTIHQWPATLVQPVGSPLSLECTVEGTSNPNLYWYRQAAGRGLQLLFYSVGIGQISSEVPQNLSASRPQDRQFILSSKKLLLSDSGFYLCAWRASGRGEQFFGPGTRLTVL.

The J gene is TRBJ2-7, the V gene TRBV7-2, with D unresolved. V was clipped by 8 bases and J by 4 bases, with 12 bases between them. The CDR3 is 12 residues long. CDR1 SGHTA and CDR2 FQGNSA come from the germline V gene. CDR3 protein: CASGDMGYEQYF. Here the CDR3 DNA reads TGTGCCAGCGGGGATATGGGATACGAGCAGTACTTC.

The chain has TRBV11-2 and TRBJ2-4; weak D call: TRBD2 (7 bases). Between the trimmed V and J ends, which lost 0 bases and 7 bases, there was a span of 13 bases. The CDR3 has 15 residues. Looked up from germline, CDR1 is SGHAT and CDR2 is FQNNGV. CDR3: CASSLDRGAGNIQYF. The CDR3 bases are TGTGCCAGCAGCTTAGATCGGGGGGCTGGGAACATTCAGTACTTC.

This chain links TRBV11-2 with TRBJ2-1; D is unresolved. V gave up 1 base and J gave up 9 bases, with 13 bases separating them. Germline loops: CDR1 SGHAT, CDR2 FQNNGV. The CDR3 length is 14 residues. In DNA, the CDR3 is TGTGCCAGCAGCTTAGTCGGAGTGGACGCTGAGCAGTTCTTC. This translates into CASSLVGVDAEQFF.

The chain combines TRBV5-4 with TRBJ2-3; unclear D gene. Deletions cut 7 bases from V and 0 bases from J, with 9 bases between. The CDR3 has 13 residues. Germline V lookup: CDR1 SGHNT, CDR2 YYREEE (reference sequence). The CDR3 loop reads CASSSHSTDTQYF. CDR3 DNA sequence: TGTGCCAGCTCGAGTCACAGCACAGATACGCAGTATTTT.

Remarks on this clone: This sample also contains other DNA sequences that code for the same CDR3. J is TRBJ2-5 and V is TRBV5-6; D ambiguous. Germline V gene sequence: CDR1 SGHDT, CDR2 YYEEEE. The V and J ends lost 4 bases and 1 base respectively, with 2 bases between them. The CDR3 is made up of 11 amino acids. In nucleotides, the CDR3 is TGTGCCAGCAGCCTCCAAGAGACCCAGTACTTC. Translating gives CASSLQETQYF.

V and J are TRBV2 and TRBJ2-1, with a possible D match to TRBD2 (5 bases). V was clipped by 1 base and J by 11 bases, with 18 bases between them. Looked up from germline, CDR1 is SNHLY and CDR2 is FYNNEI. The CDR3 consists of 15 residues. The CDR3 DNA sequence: TGTGCCAGCAGTGAAGATCTGGGAGTAAGGGAACAGCAGTTCTTC. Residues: CASSEDLGVREQQFF.

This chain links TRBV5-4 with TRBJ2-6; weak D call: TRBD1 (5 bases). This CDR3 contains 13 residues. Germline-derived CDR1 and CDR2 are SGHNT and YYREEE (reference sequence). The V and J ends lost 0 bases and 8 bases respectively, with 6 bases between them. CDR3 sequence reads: CASSLDRTNVLTF. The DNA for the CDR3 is TGTGCCAGCAGCTTGGACAGGACCAACGTCCTGACTTTC.

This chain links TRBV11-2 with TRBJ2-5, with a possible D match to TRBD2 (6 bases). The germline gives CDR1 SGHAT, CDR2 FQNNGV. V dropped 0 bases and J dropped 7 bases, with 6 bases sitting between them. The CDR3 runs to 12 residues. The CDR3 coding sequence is TGTGCCAGCAGCTTAGACGGGGGGACCCAGTACTTC. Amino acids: CASSLDGGTQYF.

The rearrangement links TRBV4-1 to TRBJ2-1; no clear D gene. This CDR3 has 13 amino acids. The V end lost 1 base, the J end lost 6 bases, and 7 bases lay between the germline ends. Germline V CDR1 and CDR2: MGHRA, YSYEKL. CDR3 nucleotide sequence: TGCGCCAGCAGCCAAGCCCCCGGCAATGAGCAGTTCTTC. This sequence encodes CASSQAPGNEQFF.

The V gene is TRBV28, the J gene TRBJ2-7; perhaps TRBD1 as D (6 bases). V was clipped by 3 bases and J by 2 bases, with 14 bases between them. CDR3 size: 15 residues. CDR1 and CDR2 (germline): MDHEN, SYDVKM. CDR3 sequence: CASSFTQGEAYEQYF. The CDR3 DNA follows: TGTGCCAGCAGTTTTACACAGGGAGAAGCCTACGAGCAGTACTTC.

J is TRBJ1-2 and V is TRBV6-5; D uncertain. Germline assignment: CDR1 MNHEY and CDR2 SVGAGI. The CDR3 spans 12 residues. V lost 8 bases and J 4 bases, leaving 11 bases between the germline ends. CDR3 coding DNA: TGTGCCAGCCCTAGGGAGAGCTATGGCTACACCTTC. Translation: CASPRESYGYTF.

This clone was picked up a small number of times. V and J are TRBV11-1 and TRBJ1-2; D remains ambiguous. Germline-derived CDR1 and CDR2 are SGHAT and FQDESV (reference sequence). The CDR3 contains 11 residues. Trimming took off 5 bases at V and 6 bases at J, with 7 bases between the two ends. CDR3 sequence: CASSPTDGYTF. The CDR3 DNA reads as TGTGCCAGCAGCCCCACAGATGGCTACACCTTC.

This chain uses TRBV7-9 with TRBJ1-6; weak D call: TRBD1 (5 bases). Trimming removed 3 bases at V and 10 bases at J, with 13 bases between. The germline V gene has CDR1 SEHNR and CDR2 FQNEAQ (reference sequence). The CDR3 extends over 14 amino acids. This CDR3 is CASSFPGMESPLHF. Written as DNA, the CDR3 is TGTGCCAGCAGCTTTCCAGGGATGGAGTCACCCCTCCACTTT. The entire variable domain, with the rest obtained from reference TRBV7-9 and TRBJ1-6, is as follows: DTGVSQNPRHKITKRGQNVTFRCDPISEHNRLYWYRQTLGQGPEFLTYFQNEAQLEKSRLLSDRFSAERPKGSFSTLEIQRTEQGDSAMYLCASSFPGMESPLHFGNGTRLTVT.

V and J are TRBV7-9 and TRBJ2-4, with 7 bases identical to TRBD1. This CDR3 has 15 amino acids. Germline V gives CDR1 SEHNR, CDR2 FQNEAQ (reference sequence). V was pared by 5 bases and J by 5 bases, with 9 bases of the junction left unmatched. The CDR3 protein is CASSAPGQQENIQYF. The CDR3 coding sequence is TGTGCCAGCAGCGCACCGGGACAGCAAGAAAACATTCAGTACTTC.

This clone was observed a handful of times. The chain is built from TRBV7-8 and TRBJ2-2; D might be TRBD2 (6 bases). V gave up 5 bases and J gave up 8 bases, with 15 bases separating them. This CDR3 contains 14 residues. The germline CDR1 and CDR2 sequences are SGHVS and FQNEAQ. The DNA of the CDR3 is TGTGCCAGCAGCGCTTCGGGGGTGGGAGGGGAGCTGTTTTTT. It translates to CASSASGVGGELFF.

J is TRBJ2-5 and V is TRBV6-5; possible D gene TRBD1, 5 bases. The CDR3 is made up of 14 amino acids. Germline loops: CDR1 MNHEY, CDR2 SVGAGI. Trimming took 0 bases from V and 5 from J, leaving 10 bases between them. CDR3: CASSYSAGWETQYF. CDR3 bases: TGTGCCAGCAGTTACTCGGCAGGGTGGGAGACCCAGTACTTC.

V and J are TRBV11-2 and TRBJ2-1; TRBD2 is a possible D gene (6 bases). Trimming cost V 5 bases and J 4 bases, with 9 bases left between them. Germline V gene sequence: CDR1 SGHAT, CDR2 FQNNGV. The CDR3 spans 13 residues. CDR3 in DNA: TGTGCCAGCAGCCGGGGGACTTACAATGAGCAGTTCTTC. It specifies CASSRGTYNEQFF.

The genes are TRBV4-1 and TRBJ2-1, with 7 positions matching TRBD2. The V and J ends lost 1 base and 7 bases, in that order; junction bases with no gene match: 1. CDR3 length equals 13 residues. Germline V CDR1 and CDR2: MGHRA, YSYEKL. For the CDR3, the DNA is TGCGCCAGCAGCCAAGGGGGAGGGAATGAGCAGTTCTTC. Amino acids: CASSQGGGNEQFF.

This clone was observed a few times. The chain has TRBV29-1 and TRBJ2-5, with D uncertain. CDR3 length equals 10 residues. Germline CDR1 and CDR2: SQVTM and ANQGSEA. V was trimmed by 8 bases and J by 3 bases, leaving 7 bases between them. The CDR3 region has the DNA TGCAGCATTTCCAAAGAGACCCAGTACTTC. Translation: CSISKETQYF.

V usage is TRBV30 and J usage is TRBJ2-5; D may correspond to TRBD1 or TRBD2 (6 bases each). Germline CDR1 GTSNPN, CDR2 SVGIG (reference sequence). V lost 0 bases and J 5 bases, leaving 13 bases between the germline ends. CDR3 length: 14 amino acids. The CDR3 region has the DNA TGTGCCTGGAGTGTATCGGGGGCCAGTGAGACCCAGTACTTC. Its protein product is CAWSVSGASETQYF.

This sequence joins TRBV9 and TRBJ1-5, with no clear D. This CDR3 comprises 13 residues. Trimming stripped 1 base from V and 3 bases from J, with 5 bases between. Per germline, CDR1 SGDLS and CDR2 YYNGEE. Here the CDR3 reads CASSVFLNQPQHF. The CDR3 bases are TGTGCCAGCAGCGTATTTCTCAATCAGCCCCAGCATTTT.

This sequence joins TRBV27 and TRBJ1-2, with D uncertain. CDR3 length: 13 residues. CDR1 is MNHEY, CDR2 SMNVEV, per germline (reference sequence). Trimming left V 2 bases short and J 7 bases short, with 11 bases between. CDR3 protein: CASSLGGSTGYTF. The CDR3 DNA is TGTGCCAGCAGTTTAGGCGGCTCTACTGGCTACACCTTC.

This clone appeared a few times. This CDR3 is CASSLEGGQRISPLHF. DNA for the CDR3: TGCGCCAGCAGCCTCGAAGGAGGGCAGCGGATTTCACCCCTCCACTTT. The V gene is TRBV5-1, the J gene TRBJ1-6, with D unclear. Trimming removed 4 bases at V and 9 bases at J, with 20 bases between. Germline V CDR1 and CDR2: SGHRS, YFSETQ. This CDR3 is 16 amino acids long.

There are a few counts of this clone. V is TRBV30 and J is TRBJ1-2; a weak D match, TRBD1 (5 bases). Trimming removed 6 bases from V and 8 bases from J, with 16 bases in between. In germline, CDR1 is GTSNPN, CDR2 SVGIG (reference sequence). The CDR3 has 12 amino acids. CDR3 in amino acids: CACSLQGNGYTF. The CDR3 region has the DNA TGTGCCTGCTCTCTGCAGGGTAACGGCTACACCTTC.

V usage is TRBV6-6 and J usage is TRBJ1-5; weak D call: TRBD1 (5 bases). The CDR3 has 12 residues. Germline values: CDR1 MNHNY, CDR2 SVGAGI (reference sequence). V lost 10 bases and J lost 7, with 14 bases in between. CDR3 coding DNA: TGTGCCACCGGGGGTGTTAGACAGCCCCAGCATTTT. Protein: CATGGVRQPQHF.

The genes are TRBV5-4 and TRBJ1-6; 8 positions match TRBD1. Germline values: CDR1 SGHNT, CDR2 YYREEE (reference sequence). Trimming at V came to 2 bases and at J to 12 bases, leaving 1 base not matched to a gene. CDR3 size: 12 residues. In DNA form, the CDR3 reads TGTGCCAGCAGCTTCGGACAGGGACCCCTCCACTTT. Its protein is CASSFGQGPLHF.

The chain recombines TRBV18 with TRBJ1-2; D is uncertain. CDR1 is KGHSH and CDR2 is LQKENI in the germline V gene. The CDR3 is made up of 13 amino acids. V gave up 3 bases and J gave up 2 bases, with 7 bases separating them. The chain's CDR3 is CASSPDKNYGYTF. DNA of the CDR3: TGTGCCAGCTCACCCGACAAAAACTATGGCTACACCTTC.